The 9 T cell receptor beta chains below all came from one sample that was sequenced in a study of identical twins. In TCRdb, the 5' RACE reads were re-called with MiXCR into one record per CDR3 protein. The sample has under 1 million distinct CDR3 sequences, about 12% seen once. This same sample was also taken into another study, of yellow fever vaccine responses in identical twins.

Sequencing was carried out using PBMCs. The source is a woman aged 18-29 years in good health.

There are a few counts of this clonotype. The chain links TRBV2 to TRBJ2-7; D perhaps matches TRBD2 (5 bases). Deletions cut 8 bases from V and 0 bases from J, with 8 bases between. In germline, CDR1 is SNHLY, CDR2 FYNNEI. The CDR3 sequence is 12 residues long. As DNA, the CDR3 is TGTGCCAGCTGGGCGGGCTCCTACGAGCAGTACTTC. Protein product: CASWAGSYEQYF.

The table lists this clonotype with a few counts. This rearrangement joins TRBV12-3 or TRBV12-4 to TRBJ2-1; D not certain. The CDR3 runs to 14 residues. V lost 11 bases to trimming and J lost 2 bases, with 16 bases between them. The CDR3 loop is CASHRQSTYNEQFF. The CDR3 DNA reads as TGTGCCTCCCACCGCCAGTCCACCTACAATGAGCAGTTCTTC.

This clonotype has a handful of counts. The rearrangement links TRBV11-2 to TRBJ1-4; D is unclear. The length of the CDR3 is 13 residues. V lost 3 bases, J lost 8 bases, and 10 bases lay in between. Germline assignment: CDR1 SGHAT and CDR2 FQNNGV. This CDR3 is CASSLRVGEKLFF. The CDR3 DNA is TGTGCCAGCAGCTTGAGGGTGGGGGAAAAACTGTTTTTT.

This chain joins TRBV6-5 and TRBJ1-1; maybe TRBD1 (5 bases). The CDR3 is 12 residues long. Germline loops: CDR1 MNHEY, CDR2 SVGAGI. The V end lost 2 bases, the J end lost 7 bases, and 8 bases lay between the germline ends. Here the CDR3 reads CASSYKGFEAFF. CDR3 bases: TGTGCCAGCAGTTACAAGGGGTTTGAAGCTTTCTTT.

The CDR3 spells CASSLIVGISYEQYF. The CDR3 region has the DNA TGTGCCAGCAGTCTGATCGTGGGGATCTCCTACGAGCAGTACTTC. This chain joins TRBV12-3 or TRBV12-4 and TRBJ2-7; D unresolved. V lost 5 bases to trimming and J lost 0 bases, with 14 bases between them. This CDR3 has 15 amino acids.

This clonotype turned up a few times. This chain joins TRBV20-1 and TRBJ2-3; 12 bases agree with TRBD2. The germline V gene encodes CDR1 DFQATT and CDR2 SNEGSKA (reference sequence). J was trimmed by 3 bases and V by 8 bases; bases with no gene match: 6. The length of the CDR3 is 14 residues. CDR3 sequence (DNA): TGCAGTTGCCCTAGCGGGGGGGGTACAGATACGCAGTATTTT. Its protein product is CSCPSGGGTDTQYF.

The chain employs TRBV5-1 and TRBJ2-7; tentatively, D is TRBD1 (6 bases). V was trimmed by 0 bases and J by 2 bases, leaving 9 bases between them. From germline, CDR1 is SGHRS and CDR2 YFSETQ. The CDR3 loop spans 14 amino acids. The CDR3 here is CASSLEGHPYEQYF. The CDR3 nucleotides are TGCGCCAGCAGCTTGGAGGGACACCCCTACGAGCAGTACTTC.

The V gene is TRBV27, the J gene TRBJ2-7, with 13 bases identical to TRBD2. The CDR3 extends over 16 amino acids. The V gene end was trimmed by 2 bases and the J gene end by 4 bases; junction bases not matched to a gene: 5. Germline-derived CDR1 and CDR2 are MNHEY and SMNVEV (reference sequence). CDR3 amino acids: CASSLRGGLAGYEQYV. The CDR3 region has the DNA TGTGCCAGCAGTTTAAGGGGGGGACTAGCGGGGTACGAGCAGTACGTC.

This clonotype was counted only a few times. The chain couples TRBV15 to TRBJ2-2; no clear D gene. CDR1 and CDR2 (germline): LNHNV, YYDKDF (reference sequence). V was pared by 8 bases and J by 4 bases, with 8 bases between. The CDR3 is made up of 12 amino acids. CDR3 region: CATSTFTGELFF. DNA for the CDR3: TGTGCCACCTCAACTTTCACCGGGGAGCTGTTTTTT.